These T cell receptor beta chains were read from a single sample in a study of massively parallel sequencing of T cell beta chains. TCRdb re-called the 5' RACE reads with MiXCR, one entry per CDR3 protein. The table shows 3,500 to 5,000 distinct CDR3 sequences, with 38% occurring only once. Sequencing input: commercial RNA from peripheral blood pooled from many donors. These receptors originate from a pool of human donors in good health; the sample was commercial RNA pooled from many donors. CDR3s include the opening cysteine and the closing phenylalanine or tryptophan. Each record gives: V gene, D gene, clone size, J gene, CDR3 length, CDR3 DNA, CDR3 protein. A D gene is named only where the DNA matches it firmly. Expanded clones get a size class; other rows say once, few or many, or leave the size out.

TRBV28,NA,NA,TRBJ2-1,11,TGTGCCAGCAGTTATTACAATGAGCAGTTCTTC,CASSYYNEQFF
TRBV10-3,NA,NA,TRBJ2-1,13,TGTGCCATCAGTGAGACTAGCCACAATGAGCAGTTCTTC,CAISETSHNEQFF
TRBV20-1,TRBD1,NA,TRBJ2-2,13,TGCAGTGCCGGACAGGTCTACACCGGGGAGCTGTTTTTT,CSAGQVYTGELFF
TRBV7-2,TRBD1,NA,TRBJ2-5,15,TGTGCCAGCAGCAAGCGGACAGGGGACCAAGAGACCCAGTACTTC,CASSKRTGDQETQYF
TRBV6-4,TRBD1,NA,TRBJ1-4,14,TGTGCCAGCAGTACGGGACAGAGAAATGAAAAACTGTTTTTT,CASSTGQRNEKLFF
TRBV2,NA,NA,TRBJ2-5,13,TGTGCCAGTGCCCGGGACGCCCAAGAGACCCAGTACTTC,CASARDAQETQYF
TRBV29-1,TRBD1,few,TRBJ2-5,15,TGCAGCGTTGAAGATGACAGGGGGCGAACAGAGACCCAGTACTTC,CSVEDDRGRTETQYF
TRBV6-2/TRBV6-3,NA,NA,TRBJ2-3,13,TGTGCCAGCAATGCCGAGGAGGCAGATACGCAGTATTTT,CASNAEEADTQYF
TRBV13,NA,NA,TRBJ2-3,13,TGTGCCAGCAGCTTAGGCCTCCTAGATACGCAGTATTTT,CASSLGLLDTQYF
TRBV28,NA,NA,TRBJ2-3,11,TGTGCCAGCAGTTTTGCTGATACGCAGTATTTT,CASSFADTQYF
TRBV20-1,NA,once,TRBJ1-1,14,TGCAGTGCTAGCGGTCCTTCCGGATTTTCTGAAGCTTTCTTT,CSASGPSGFSEAFF
TRBV7-2,NA,few,TRBJ2-3,12,TGTGCCAGCAGTTGGGGTTTGGATACGCAGTATTTT,CASSWGLDTQYF
TRBV29-1,TRBD1,few,TRBJ1-1,14,TGCAGCGTCGGTGGGGACAGGGTGAACACTGAAGCTTTCTTT,CSVGGDRVNTEAFF
TRBV11-1,NA,NA,TRBJ2-7,15,TGTGCCAGCAGCTTAGCGCTGATAGGGGGGCTAGAGCAGTACTTC,CASSLALIGGLEQYF
TRBV25-1,NA,NA,TRBJ1-5,13,TGTGCCAGCAGCACGGGTCGGGATCAGCCCCAGCATTTT,CASSTGRDQPQHF
TRBV28,NA,NA,TRBJ2-5,12,TGTGCCAGCAGTTCGAGGGGGGAGACCCAGTACTTC,CASSSRGETQYF
TRBV20-1,TRBD1,NA,TRBJ2-7,15,TGCAGTGCTAGAGGAGGACCGACAGGGGGCTACGAGCAGTACTTC,CSARGGPTGGYEQYF
TRBV20-1,NA,NA,TRBJ2-5,13,TGCAGTGCTAGAGTTGGGTCACAAGAGACCCAGTACTTC,CSARVGSQETQYF
TRBV4-2,NA,few,TRBJ1-1,13,TGTGCCAGCAGCCAACAGGAACGGACTGAAGCTTTCTTT,CASSQQERTEAFF
TRBV6-2/TRBV6-3,NA,NA,TRBJ2-7,14,TGTGCCAGCAGTTACTCTGGGGACTCCTACGAGCAGTACTTC,CASSYSGDSYEQYF
TRBV7-6,NA,NA,TRBJ2-1,15,TGTGCCAGCAGCTTAGAAAACTTAGCCTACAATGAGCAGTTCTTC,CASSLENLAYNEQFF
TRBV20-1,TRBD2,NA,TRBJ2-2,15,TGCAGTGCTAGAGCTGGGACTAGCGGAACCGGGGAGCTGTTTTTT,CSARAGTSGTGELFF
TRBV20-1,NA,NA,TRBJ2-5,12,TGCAGTGCCCAGGGAGGAGGGGAGACCCAGTACTTC,CSAQGGGETQYF
TRBV28,NA,few,TRBJ2-3,15,TGTGCCAGCAGTTGCGGGACAGCTAGCACAGATACGCAGTATTTT,CASSCGTASTDTQYF
TRBV7-6,TRBD1,few,TRBJ1-1,14,TGTGCCAGCAGCCCGGGACAGGGGAAAACTGAAGCTTTCTTT,CASSPGQGKTEAFF
TRBV14,NA,NA,TRBJ1-1,15,TGTGCCAGCAGCCAAGGAGAGGGAGCCTCCCCTGAAGCTTTCTTT,CASSQGEGASPEAFF
TRBV5-1,NA,NA,TRBJ1-1,14,TGCGCCAGCAGCTTAACCCGTTTTGGCACTGAAGCTTTCTTT,CASSLTRFGTEAFF
TRBV20-1,NA,NA,TRBJ2-7,15,TGCAGTGCTAGAGAAAGGAGGAGTCCAACCTACGAGCAGTACTTC,CSARERRSPTYEQYF
TRBV7-2,NA,NA,TRBJ1-5,14,TGTGCCAGCAGCTTATGGGCAGGGAGCCAGCCCCAGCATTTT,CASSLWAGSQPQHF
TRBV7-2,TRBD1,few,TRBJ2-2,14,TGTGCCAGCAGCGCGACAGGGGGGGCCGGGGAGCTGTTTTTT,CASSATGGAGELFF
TRBV12-3/TRBV12-4,TRBD2,NA,TRBJ2-1,13,TGTGCCAGCAGTTTTAGCGGGACCAATGAGCAGTTCTTC,CASSFSGTNEQFF
TRBV20-1,NA,NA,TRBJ1-6,13,TGCAGTGCTAGACCGTGGGGGAATTCACCCCTCCACTTT,CSARPWGNSPLHF
TRBV7-2,NA,NA,TRBJ2-4,13,TGTGCCAGCAGCTTACCGGGCCCTAACCTTCAGTACTTC,CASSLPGPNLQYF
TRBV13,TRBD1,few,TRBJ1-1,12,TGTGCCAGCAGCCTTGACAGGGACGAAGCTTTCTTT,CASSLDRDEAFF
TRBV4-2,TRBD1,few,TRBJ2-5,14,TGTGCCAGCAGCCGCATGGGACAGAGAGAGACCCAGTACTTC,CASSRMGQRETQYF
TRBV7-3,NA,NA,TRBJ2-7,15,TGTGCCAGCAGCTTAAGGGGTCTTTGGAACTACGAGCAGTACTTC,CASSLRGLWNYEQYF
TRBV14,NA,NA,TRBJ1-5,15,TGTGCCAGCAGCCAAGGAGGGGTAGGCAATCAGCCCCAGCATTTT,CASSQGGVGNQPQHF
TRBV7-6,TRBD1,NA,TRBJ2-5,14,TGTGCCAGCAGCTTAGCGGGACAGCAAGAGACCCAGTACTTC,CASSLAGQQETQYF
TRBV6-4,NA,NA,TRBJ2-5,14,TGTGCCAGCAGTCCAGACACTATCCAAGAGACCCAGTACTTC,CASSPDTIQETQYF
TRBV4-1,TRBD1,few,TRBJ2-7,15,TGCGCCAGCAGCCAAGGGTTCAGGGGGCTCTACGAGCAGTACTTC,CASSQGFRGLYEQYF
TRBV13,NA,few,TRBJ2-1,15,TGTGCCAGCAGCGATGGTATTACGGGTTACAATGAGCAGTTCTTC,CASSDGITGYNEQFF
TRBV30,NA,few,TRBJ1-1,13,TGTGCCTGGAGTTGGGAAGGGAGGTCTGAAGCTTTCTTT,CAWSWEGRSEAFF
TRBV29-1,TRBD1,NA,TRBJ2-3,14,TGCAGCGTTGATGGGACAGTAAGCACAGATACGCAGTATTTT,CSVDGTVSTDTQYF
TRBV20-1,NA,few,TRBJ2-7,13,TGCAGTGCTAGCGGGGAGTTAGGGGTCGAGCAGTACTTC,CSASGELGVEQYF
TRBV12-1,NA,NA,TRBJ2-1,15,TGTGCCAGCAGCGTAGAGTGGGAGACCCACAATGAGCAGTTCTTC,CASSVEWETHNEQFF
TRBV12-3/TRBV12-4,NA,NA,TRBJ1-1,15,TGTGCCAGCAGTTTAAGGGGGGGGAGCGGCACTGAAGCTTTCTTT,CASSLRGGSGTEAFF
TRBV7-4,TRBD1,NA,TRBJ2-7,15,TGTGCCAGCAGCTTAGCTGGTCTGACAGGGAAGGAGCAGTACTTC,CASSLAGLTGKEQYF
TRBV6-2/TRBV6-3,NA,NA,TRBJ1-2,12,TGTGCCAGCAGAACAGGGAACTATGGCTACACCTTC,CASRTGNYGYTF
TRBV28,TRBD1,once,TRBJ2-7,14,TGTGCCAGCAGTTCAGGGGGCCACTCCTACGAGCAGTACTTC,CASSSGGHSYEQYF